A selection of T cell receptor beta chains follows, all from one sample in a study of cytomegalovirus exposure and HLA in healthy donors. Some clones are missing from TCRdb's copy, which holds only in-frame ones; the method was immunoSEQ multiplex PCR. Of 100,000 to 120,000 clones listed, 95% were seen once; the top ten hold 0.67%. What was sequenced was PBMCs. The origin of the receptors is a young woman in good health and CMV-seronegative. CDR3s include the opening cysteine and the closing phenylalanine or tryptophan. A D gene is named only where the DNA matches it firmly. Rows may omit the clone size; those that give it use once, few, many or a size class.

D gene: NA; J gene: TRBJ1-2; V gene: TRBV28; clone size: NA; CDR3 DNA: TGTGCCAGCAGCCGGGTGGTAGCTAACTATGGCTACACCTTC; CDR3 protein: CASSRVVANYGYTF
D gene: TRBD1; J gene: TRBJ2-7; V gene: TRBV5-1; clone size: NA; CDR3 DNA: TGCGCCAGCAGGCGAGGGACAGCCTCCTACGAGCAGTACTTC; CDR3 protein: CASRRGTASYEQYF
D gene: TRBD1; J gene: TRBJ2-1; V gene: TRBV19; clone size: NA; CDR3 DNA: TGTGCCAGTAGTATCATCAGGGGGCGCGGGAACAATGAGCAGTTCTTC; CDR3 protein: CASSIIRGRGNNEQFF
D gene: NA; J gene: TRBJ2-6; V gene: TRBV28; clone size: NA; CDR3 DNA: TGTGCCGCAAGACCGGGGGTAGCGGGGGCCAACGTCCTGACTTTC; CDR3 protein: CAARPGVAGANVLTF
D gene: NA; J gene: TRBJ1-1; V gene: TRBV7-9; clone size: NA; CDR3 DNA: TGTGCCAGCAGCTACCGGGGGGGTCGGAACACTGAAGCTTTCTTT; CDR3 protein: CASSYRGGRNTEAFF
D gene: NA; J gene: TRBJ2-7; V gene: TRBV11-2; clone size: NA; CDR3 DNA: TGTGCCAGCAGCTTAGAAGCCAGGGTGGAAACCTACGAGCAGTACTTC; CDR3 protein: CASSLEARVETYEQYF
D gene: NA; J gene: TRBJ1-1; V gene: TRBV4-3; clone size: NA; CDR3 DNA: TGCGCCAGCAGCCAATGGCAGGATAACACTGAAGCTTTCTTT; CDR3 protein: CASSQWQDNTEAFF
D gene: TRBD1; J gene: TRBJ2-5; V gene: TRBV28; clone size: NA; CDR3 DNA: TGTGCCAGCAGTTTATTCGGGCAGGGGGCTGAGACCCAGTACTTC; CDR3 protein: CASSLFGQGAETQYF
D gene: NA; J gene: TRBJ1-1; V gene: TRBV11-2; clone size: NA; CDR3 DNA: TGTGCCAGCAGCCCAGGGTCGGAGGCTTTCTTT; CDR3 protein: CASSPGSEAFF
D gene: NA; J gene: TRBJ2-1; V gene: TRBV5-1; clone size: NA; CDR3 DNA: TGCGCCAGCAGCTTGGCAGGGGACATCTCCTACAATGAGCAGTTCTTC; CDR3 protein: CASSLAGDISYNEQFF
D gene: NA; J gene: TRBJ2-1; V gene: TRBV5-1; clone size: once; CDR3 DNA: TGCGCCAGCAGCTTGTTCAGCGGAGGATACTACAATGAGCAGTTCTTC; CDR3 protein: CASSLFSGGYYNEQFF
D gene: TRBD1; J gene: TRBJ1-1; V gene: TRBV7-9; clone size: NA; CDR3 DNA: TGTGCCAGCAGCCCAAGACAGGGGGCGGAAGCTTTCTTT; CDR3 protein: CASSPRQGAEAFF
D gene: NA; J gene: TRBJ2-7; V gene: TRBV5-4; clone size: NA; CDR3 DNA: TGTGCCAGCAGCCGTCCGCTAGAGTACGAGCAGTACTTC; CDR3 protein: CASSRPLEYEQYF
D gene: TRBD2; J gene: TRBJ2-3; V gene: TRBV11-2; clone size: NA; CDR3 DNA: TGTGCCAGCAGCTTTCTAGCGGGGGACACAGATACGCAGTATTTT; CDR3 protein: CASSFLAGDTDTQYF
D gene: TRBD2; J gene: TRBJ2-3; V gene: TRBV5-4; clone size: NA; CDR3 DNA: TGTGCCAGCAGCTTGGTCCCTAGCGGGGGTGAAGATACGCAGTATTTT; CDR3 protein: CASSLVPSGGEDTQYF
D gene: TRBD1; J gene: TRBJ2-5; V gene: TRBV19; clone size: NA; CDR3 DNA: TGTGCCAGTAGTACCGGGACAGGGCTCGCCCAAGAGACCCAGTACTTC; CDR3 protein: CASSTGTGLAQETQYF
D gene: NA; J gene: TRBJ2-5; V gene: TRBV5-1; clone size: NA; CDR3 DNA: TGCGCCAGCAGCCAGGGTGCCCAAGAGACCCAGTACTTC; CDR3 protein: CASSQGAQETQYF
D gene: NA; J gene: TRBJ2-3; V gene: TRBV7-3; clone size: NA; CDR3 DNA: TGTGCCAGCAGCTTGTCCAGGACAGATACGCAGTATTTT; CDR3 protein: CASSLSRTDTQYF
D gene: NA; J gene: TRBJ2-3; V gene: TRBV5-1; clone size: NA; CDR3 DNA: TGCGCCAGCAGGGAGGCCCCTAGCACAGATACGCAGTATTTT; CDR3 protein: CASREAPSTDTQYF
D gene: NA; J gene: TRBJ1-1; V gene: TRBV7-2; clone size: NA; CDR3 DNA: TGTGCCAGCAGCTTAGCGTCCGGTTACCCTGCGGCTTTCTTT; CDR3 protein: CASSLASGYPAAFF
D gene: TRBD1; J gene: TRBJ2-2; V gene: TRBV5-8; clone size: NA; CDR3 DNA: TGTGCCAGCCTCGGACAGGGGGGCACCGGGGAGCTGTTTTTT; CDR3 protein: CASLGQGGTGELFF
D gene: NA; J gene: TRBJ2-5; V gene: TRBV15; clone size: NA; CDR3 DNA: TGTGCCACCAGCACTTACCCCGGGACTTCCCTTGGGGAGACCCAGTACTTC; CDR3 protein: CATSTYPGTSLGETQYF
D gene: TRBD1; J gene: TRBJ2-5; V gene: TRBV7-9; clone size: NA; CDR3 DNA: TGTGCCAGCAGCTTAGTCGGGACAGGGGCCTTACAAGAGACCCAGTACTTC; CDR3 protein: CASSLVGTGALQETQYF
D gene: NA; J gene: TRBJ1-5; V gene: TRBV28; clone size: NA; CDR3 DNA: TGTGCCAGCAGTGTAAATCAGCCCCAGCATTTT; CDR3 protein: CASSVNQPQHF